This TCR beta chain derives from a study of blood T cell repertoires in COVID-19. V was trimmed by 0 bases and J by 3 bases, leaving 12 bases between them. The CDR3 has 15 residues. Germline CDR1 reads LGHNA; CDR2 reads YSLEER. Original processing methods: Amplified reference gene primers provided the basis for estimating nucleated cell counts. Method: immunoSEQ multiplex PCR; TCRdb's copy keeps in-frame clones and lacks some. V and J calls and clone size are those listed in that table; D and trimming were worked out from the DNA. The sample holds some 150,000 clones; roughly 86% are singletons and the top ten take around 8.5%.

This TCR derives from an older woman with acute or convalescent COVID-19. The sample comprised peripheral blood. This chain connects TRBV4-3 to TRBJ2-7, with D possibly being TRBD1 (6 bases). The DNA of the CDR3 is TGCGCCAGCAGCCAAGAGGGACACCAGGACTACGAGCAGTACTTC. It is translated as CASSQEGHQDYEQYF.